This TCR beta chain was observed in a study of blood T cell repertoires in COVID-19. Note on this clone: At the DNA level, this CDR3 is encoded by other sequences in the same sample as well.

Only in-frame clones appear in the TCRdb table, and some are missing; sequencing was by immunoSEQ multiplex PCR. Among 300,000 to 400,000 clones listed, approximately 90% were seen once. Germline loops: CDR1 ENHRY, CDR2 SYGVKD. This CDR3 is built from 14 residues. Trimming left V 4 bases short and J 2 bases short, with 11 bases between. The TCR originated in a woman between 18 and 29 years old who had recovered from COVID-19. The sequencing input was peripheral blood. The chain is built from TRBV10-3 and TRBJ1-2; no definite D call. The CDR3 protein is CAISGRTWNYGYTF. In DNA, the CDR3 is TGTGCCATCAGTGGAAGGACTTGGAACTATGGCTACACCTTC.